This entry lists 8 T cell receptor beta chains sequenced from one sample in a study of blood T cell repertoires in COVID-19. Repertoires were generated with immunoSEQ multiplex PCR, while TCRdb's copy carries only in-frame clones and drops some. The data contain 270,000 or so clones, more than 75% of them seen just once; the ten biggest clones take up more than 6.5%. Source material: PBMCs or T cells enriched from blood (not recorded which). The receptor source for this set is a woman in her forties or fifties who had been exposed to COVID-19.

The chain uses TRBV5-6 and TRBJ2-5; 9 bases align to TRBD1. CDR1 is SGHDT and CDR2 is YYEEEE in the germline V gene. The length of the CDR3 is 14 residues. Trimming took 3 bases from V and 5 from J; bases not matched to a gene: 5. This chain's CDR3 is CASSWGTGRETQYF. Written as DNA, the CDR3 is TGTGCCAGCAGCTGGGGGACAGGGAGGGAGACCCAGTACTTC.

The chain joins TRBV19 to TRBJ1-5; no definite D call. CDR1 and CDR2 (germline): LNHDA, SQIVND (reference sequence). The CDR3 spans 15 residues. V was trimmed by 5 bases and J by 0 bases, leaving 11 bases between them. The CDR3 nucleotides are TGTGCCAGTAGTGCTGAGGTGAATAGCAATCAGCCCCAGCATTTT. Its translation is CASSAEVNSNQPQHF. The complete variable domain, with remaining parts taken from reference TRBV19 and TRBJ1-5, reads DGGITQSPKYLFRKEGQNVTLSCEQNLNHDAMYWYRQDPGQGLRLIYYSQIVNDFQKGDIAEGYSVSREKKESFPLTVTSAQKNPTAFYLCASSAEVNSNQPQHFGDGTRLSIL.

J is TRBJ1-2 and V is TRBV19; D call uncertain. V gave up 3 bases and J gave up 4 bases, with 9 bases separating them. The CDR3 totals 13 residues. The V gene's germline CDR1 is LNHDA and CDR2 SQIVND (reference sequence). For the CDR3, the DNA is TGTGCCAGTAGTATTGAGGGATCCTATGGCTACACCTTC. Its translation is CASSIEGSYGYTF.

V usage is TRBV6-1 and J usage is TRBJ1-2; D remains unclear. Germline V gene data show CDR1 as MNHNS and CDR2 as SASEGT. The ends were cut back, 2 bases at V and 4 bases at J, with 11 bases in the middle. CDR3 size: 14 residues. The CDR3 nucleotides read TGTGCCAGCAGTGAAAGCCCGACGGGCTATGGCTACACCTTC. This gives the protein CASSESPTGYGYTF.

CDR3: CASSLFGTVNEKLFF. CDR3 bases: TGTGCCAGCAGTTTATTTGGGACAGTTAATGAAAAACTGTTTTTT. The chain couples TRBV27 to TRBJ1-4, with 7 bases lining up with TRBD1. CDR1 MNHEY and CDR2 SMNVEV come from the germline V gene (reference sequence). The CDR3 consists of 15 residues. V was clipped by 1 base and J by 4 bases; unmatched bases: 3.

In nucleotides, the CDR3 is TGCGCCAGCAGTTCAGGGGGCGGCGAAAAACTGTTTTTT. Protein product: CASSSGGGEKLFF. The chain links TRBV5-1 to TRBJ1-4, with 8 bases fitting TRBD1. CDR3 length: 13 amino acids. V gave up 5 bases and J gave up 8 bases; unmatched junction bases: 5. Germline loops: CDR1 SGHRS, CDR2 YFSETQ. The entire variable domain, with the rest obtained from reference TRBV5-1 and TRBJ1-4, is as follows: KAGVTQTPRYLIKTRGQQVTLSCSPISGHRSVSWYQQTPGQGLQFLFEYFSETQRNKGNFPGRFSGRQFSNSRSEMNVSTLELGDSALYLCASSSGGGEKLFFGSGTQLSVL.

This clone came up a few times. The rearrangement joins TRBV5-1 to TRBJ1-6, with 9 bases that match TRBD1. The germline V gene has CDR1 SGHRS and CDR2 YFSETQ. This CDR3 has 15 residues. The ends lost 4 bases at V and 9 bases at J; junction bases unmatched: 8. The CDR3 here is CASSTSGQGGSPLHF. CDR3 DNA: TGCGCCAGCAGCACATCGGGACAGGGCGGTTCACCCCTCCACTTT.

In its sample, this clone was seen a few times. The V call is TRBV7-3, the J call TRBJ1-1; the D is unclear. V lost 4 bases, J lost 3 bases, and 9 bases lay in between. CDR3 size: 13 residues. Germline V gives CDR1 SGHTA, CDR2 FQGTGA. The CDR3, as DNA: TGTGCCAGCAGCTCGGAGCCCTACACTGAAGCTTTCTTT. It is translated as CASSSEPYTEAFF. Drawing the rest from reference TRBV7-3 and TRBJ1-1, the complete variable domain is GAGVSQTPSNKVTEKGKYVELRCDPISGHTALYWYRQSLGQGPEFLIYFQGTGAADDSGLPNDRFFAVRPEGSVSTLKIQRTERGDSAVYLCASSSEPYTEAFFGQGTRLTVV.